The 26 T cell receptor beta chains below all came from one sample that was sequenced in a study of identical twins. In TCRdb, the 5' RACE reads were re-called with MiXCR into one record per CDR3 protein. The table shows approximately 630,000 distinct CDR3 sequences, with just over 7% occurring only once. These same data were also listed under a study on yellow fever vaccine responses in identical twins.

The sequencing sample was made of PBMCs. These receptors were obtained from a woman between 18 and 30 years old in good health.

This clonotype has more than one count but fewer than ten. The chain recombines TRBV7-9 with TRBJ1-4, with TRBD1 identical over 7 bases. The CDR3 length is 17 residues. The J segment lost 2 bases and the V segment lost 5 bases, leaving 11 bases of the junction unmatched. The germline V gene encodes CDR1 SEHNR and CDR2 FQNEAQ (reference sequence). The CDR3 sequence: CASSVFRQGGTNEKLFF. In DNA form, the CDR3 reads TGTGCCAGCAGCGTTTTCCGACAGGGAGGGACTAATGAAAAACTGTTTTTT.

This chain joins TRBV7-2 and TRBJ1-4; D unclear. Germline CDR1 is SGHTA and CDR2 is FQGNSA. CDR3 length: 16 amino acids. Trimming removed 1 base at V and 0 bases at J, with 9 bases between. The CDR3, as DNA: TGTGCCAGCAGCTTAGTGGCAGCAGCAACTAATGAAAAACTGTTTTTT. The encoded protein is CASSLVAAATNEKLFF.

The V gene is TRBV4-1, the J gene TRBJ1-5, with a possible D match to TRBD1 (6 bases). The germline V and J ends were trimmed by 6 bases and 0 bases, with 12 bases remaining between them. The germline V gene has CDR1 MGHRA and CDR2 YSYEKL. The CDR3 has 15 residues. Here the CDR3 reads CASSPGTLSNQPQHF. The DNA of the CDR3 is TGCGCCAGCAGTCCTGGGACACTTAGCAATCAGCCCCAGCATTTT.

This clonotype occurred many times. This chain connects TRBV11-2 to TRBJ2-1, with D perhaps TRBD1 (5 bases). The CDR3 runs 12 residues. Germline V CDR1 and CDR2: SGHAT, FQNNGV. Between the trimmed V and J ends, which lost 4 bases and 9 bases, there was a span of 10 bases. The DNA of the CDR3 is TGTGCCAGCAGCTGGACACTCGGTGAGCAGTTCTTC. Its protein product is CASSWTLGEQFF. Full variable domain (outside the CDR3, taken from reference TRBV11-2 and TRBJ2-1): EAGVAQSPRYKIIEKRQSVAFWCNPISGHATLYWYQQILGQGPKLLIQFQNNGVVDDSQLPKDRFSAERLKGVDSTLKIQPAKLEDSAVYLCASSWTLGEQFFGPGTRLTVL.

The table lists this clonotype with a few counts. The rearrangement links TRBV5-1 to TRBJ2-1, with 12 bases that match TRBD2. Unmatched junction bases numbered 7, after V lost 2 bases and J lost 7 bases. CDR1 and CDR2 (germline): SGHRS, YFSETQ. The CDR3 covers 16 residues. The DNA for the CDR3 is TGCGCCAGCAGCTTATCAGCTAGCGGGGGGGCGAATGAGCAGTTCTTC. Translated: CASSLSASGGANEQFF. Together with reference TRBV5-1 and TRBJ2-1, the CDR3 gives the full variable domain: KAGVTQTPRYLIKTRGQQVTLSCSPISGHRSVSWYQQTPGQGLQFLFEYFSETQRNKGNFPGRFSGRQFSNSRSEMNVSTLELGDSALYLCASSLSASGGANEQFFGPGTRLTVL.

The V and J genes are TRBV4-2 and TRBJ1-2; unclear D gene. Germline CDR1 LGHNA, CDR2 YNFKEQ. Trimming stripped 0 bases from V and 2 bases from J, with 10 bases between. CDR3 size: 15 residues. CDR3 sequence (DNA): TGTGCCAGCAGCCAAGATGACGGCAACAACTATGGCTACACCTTC. It yields the protein CASSQDDGNNYGYTF.

This sequence joins TRBV12-3 or TRBV12-4 and TRBJ1-5; 7 nucleotides align to TRBD1. Trimming at V came to 7 bases and at J to 9 bases, leaving 9 bases not matched to a gene. The CDR3 is made up of 13 amino acids. CDR3 amino acids: CASTRTGWGPQHF. The CDR3 DNA sequence: TGTGCCAGCACTCGGACAGGATGGGGGCCCCAGCATTTT.

This clonotype was detected ten times or more. This chain uses TRBV12-3 or TRBV12-4 with TRBJ2-3; 7 positions agree with TRBD2. There are 15 residues in the CDR3. The ends lost 2 bases at V and 6 bases at J; junction bases unmatched: 8. The CDR3, as DNA: TGTGCCAGCAGTTTATGGGCACTAGCGTTTGATACGCAGTATTTT. Translated: CASSLWALAFDTQYF.

The DNA of the CDR3 is TGTGCCAGCAGTGACCAAACAAGAAGCGGGGGGCCGGGAGATACGCAGTATTTT. Translating gives CASSDQTRSGGPGDTQYF. The chain carries TRBV28 and TRBJ2-3; 9 bases map to TRBD2. This CDR3 contains 18 residues. Germline CDR1 is MDHEN and CDR2 is SYDVKM. The J segment lost 5 bases and the V segment lost 5 bases, leaving 17 bases of the junction unmatched. Complete variable domain (other parts from reference TRBV28 and TRBJ2-3): DVKVTQSSRYLVKRTGEKVFLECVQDMDHENMFWYRQDPGLGLRLIYFSYDVKMKEKGDIPEGYSVSREKKERFSLILESASTNQTSMYLCASSDQTRSGGPGDTQYFGPGTRLTVL.

In its sample, this clonotype was seen a few times. This rearrangement joins TRBV24-1 to TRBJ2-3, with D possibly matching TRBD1 (8 bases). The ends were cut back, 9 bases at V and 1 base at J, with 13 bases in the middle. The CDR3 totals 14 residues. Germline V gene data show CDR1 as KGHDR and CDR2 as SFDVKD. In DNA form, the CDR3 reads TGTGCCACCGGAACAGGGGGGGGCACAGATACGCAGTATTTT. Its protein is CATGTGGGTDTQYF.

The rearrangement links TRBV7-8 to TRBJ1-2; 8 bases match TRBD1. This CDR3 contains 15 residues. Trimming removed 1 base from V and 2 bases from J; junction bases left unmatched: 3. Germline CDR1 and CDR2: SGHVS and FQNEAQ. CDR3 sequence reads: CASSLVRTGNYGYTF. The CDR3 nucleotides are TGTGCCAGCAGCTTAGTTCGGACAGGGAACTATGGCTACACCTTC.

V is TRBV7-2 and J is TRBJ2-2; D remains unclear. The V end was cut by 7 bases, the J end by 0 bases, with 9 bases between. CDR3 size: 14 residues. Germline CDR1 SGHTA, CDR2 FQGNSA. The CDR3 is CASTKWTNTGELFF. The CDR3 region has the DNA TGTGCCAGCACCAAATGGACGAACACCGGGGAGCTGTTTTTT.

This clonotype was picked up a small number of times. The V call is TRBV7-6, the J call TRBJ2-2; possibly TRBD2 for D (6 bases). The CDR3 sequence is 16 residues long. From germline, CDR1 is SGHVS and CDR2 FNYEAQ. The ends were cut back, 5 bases at V and 7 bases at J, with 20 bases in the middle. The CDR3 nucleotides read TGTGCCAGCAGCCGAGGGGACTTGACGCCGCACGGGGAGCTGTTTTTT. This sequence encodes CASSRGDLTPHGELFF.

The table lists this clonotype with many counts. V and J are TRBV4-1 and TRBJ2-1, with 12 bases matching TRBD2. V gave up 1 base and J gave up 8 bases; unmatched junction bases: 0. The CDR3 consists of 14 residues. The V gene's germline CDR1 is MGHRA and CDR2 YSYEKL. CDR3 residues: CASSQGLAGDEQFF. CDR3 in DNA: TGCGCCAGCAGCCAAGGACTAGCGGGAGATGAGCAGTTCTTC.

This clonotype was picked up a small number of times. V usage is TRBV5-1 and J usage is TRBJ2-3; D might be TRBD2 (5 bases). The V and J ends lost 0 bases and 8 bases respectively, with 19 bases between them. This CDR3 has 16 amino acids. Germline loops: CDR1 SGHRS, CDR2 YFSETQ. The CDR3 region is CASSLEAPEALGTQYF. The CDR3 nucleotides read TGCGCCAGCAGCTTGGAGGCCCCGGAGGCCCTGGGTACGCAGTATTTT.

The chain carries TRBV11-2 and TRBJ2-5; D is undetermined. The germline V and J ends were trimmed by 1 base and 7 bases, with 10 bases remaining between them. The germline V gene encodes CDR1 SGHAT and CDR2 FQNNGV. There are 13 residues in the CDR3. The CDR3 region is CASSLGEVGTQYF. The CDR3 DNA is TGTGCCAGCAGCTTAGGCGAGGTCGGGACCCAGTACTTC.

Only a few counts were recorded for this clonotype. CDR3 residues: CASSLYTSGSPSTDTQYF. The CDR3 nucleotides read TGTGCCAGCAGCTTATATACTAGCGGGAGCCCTAGCACAGATACGCAGTATTTT. The chain carries TRBV11-2 and TRBJ2-3; 11 bases align to TRBD2. The trim removed 2 bases at V and 0 bases at J, leaving 7 bases unmatched. Per germline, CDR1 SGHAT and CDR2 FQNNGV. The length of the CDR3 is 18 residues.

The chain recombines TRBV12-3 or TRBV12-4 with TRBJ2-6; D not certain. V was pared by 11 bases and J by 0 bases, with 26 bases between. CDR3 size: 19 residues. CDR3 in DNA: TGTGCCTTCAGTCGTCTTGCAGGAGCGCTAAGCTCTGGGGCCAACGTCCTGACTTTC. Amino acid sequence: CAFSRLAGALSSGANVLTF.

This clonotype occurred a few times. This chain connects TRBV12-3 or TRBV12-4 to TRBJ2-1, with TRBD1 matching over 9 bases. Losses at the gene ends were 3 bases for V and 3 bases for J; bases not matched to a gene: 3. The CDR3 has 15 residues. CDR3 nucleotides: TGTGCCAGCAGTTTCCGGGACAGGGTCTACAATGAGCAGTTCTTC. Translation gives CASSFRDRVYNEQFF.

This clonotype was observed many times. The gene calls are TRBV7-2 and TRBJ1-1; no reliable D call. The CDR3 covers 14 residues. Trimming took 3 bases from V and 0 from J, leaving 8 bases between them. The V gene's germline CDR1 is SGHTA and CDR2 FQGNSA. In DNA form, the CDR3 reads TGTGCCAGCAGCTTCGGGCAGGTGAACACTGAAGCTTTCTTT. This translates into CASSFGQVNTEAFF.

This clonotype occurred a few times. The chain is built from TRBV5-6 and TRBJ2-3; TRBD2 agrees at 10 bases. The germline V gene has CDR1 SGHDT and CDR2 YYEEEE. Germline trimming cut 7 bases from V and 4 bases from J; bases unmatched to any gene: 9. The length of the CDR3 is 15 residues. This CDR3 is CASASGGAMADTQYF. As DNA, the CDR3 is TGTGCCAGCGCGAGCGGGGGGGCGATGGCAGATACGCAGTATTTT.

The V and J genes are TRBV29-1 and TRBJ1-4, with TRBD1 as a possible D gene (5 bases). CDR1 and CDR2 (germline): SQVTM, ANQGSEA. V was shortened by 3 bases and J by 7 bases, with 12 bases between the two germline ends. The CDR3 is made up of 13 amino acids. The CDR3: CSVDAGRGEKLFF. DNA of the CDR3: TGCAGCGTTGATGCGGGGAGGGGTGAAAAACTGTTTTTT.

This clonotype appeared many times. V is TRBV12-3 or TRBV12-4 and J is TRBJ2-1, with TRBD1 as a possible D gene (6 bases). Trimming stripped 6 bases from V and 7 bases from J, with 13 bases between. The CDR3 spans 13 residues. CDR3 amino acids: CASSLIQGNEQFF. The DNA of the CDR3 is TGTGCCAGCAGCCTGATACAGGGAAATGAGCAGTTCTTC.

This clonotype has a handful of counts. The V gene is TRBV7-9, the J gene TRBJ2-5, with 10 positions matching TRBD1. CDR1 SEHNR and CDR2 FQNEAQ come from the germline V gene (reference sequence). After removal of 5 bases from V and 3 bases from J, the junction contained 6 bases not matched to a gene. This CDR3 region has 15 residues. CDR3 region: CASSPGTGAKETQYF. CDR3 DNA sequence: TGTGCCAGCAGCCCCGGGACAGGGGCTAAAGAGACCCAGTACTTC.

Only a few counts were recorded for this clonotype. The CDR3 region is CATSDRGRGGPDTQYF. The CDR3 bases are TGTGCCACCAGTGACCGGGGGCGGGGGGGCCCGGATACGCAGTATTTT. The rearrangement uses TRBV24-1 and TRBJ2-3; 9 bases agree with TRBD2. J gave up 6 bases and V 4 bases, and 10 bases lay outside the gene matches. Germline CDR1 and CDR2: KGHDR and SFDVKD. CDR3 length: 16 residues.

This clonotype was detected only a few times. The chain joins TRBV24-1 to TRBJ2-1, with 8 nucleotides matching TRBD1. The CDR3 has 15 amino acids. Germline CDR1 and CDR2: KGHDR and SFDVKD. The junction had 6 bases not matched to a gene; V was cut back by 2 bases and J by 7 bases. Written as DNA, the CDR3 is TGTGCCACCAGTGATTATCGGACAGGGAATAATGAGCAGTTCTTC. Protein product: CATSDYRTGNNEQFF.